The entry that follows covers one T cell receptor (beta chain) sequence. The target antigen is unknown. The sample comes from a study of glioma-infiltrating T cells after dendritic cell vaccination. Study conclusions and caveats: Complete blood and tumor specimen sets were limited to few patients.

The primer mix had 60 V beta and 13 J beta primers. Clones were read by immunoSEQ multiplex PCR, and TCRdb kept only the in-frame ones, dropping some. The sample includes 100,000 or so clones, 80% to 90% of them seen just once. The CDR3 runs 15 residues. Germline V gene data show CDR1 as MNHEY and CDR2 as SMNVEV (reference sequence). Trimming stripped 5 bases from V and 2 bases from J, with 16 bases between. The V and J genes are TRBV27 and TRBJ2-7; tentative D call: TRBD1 (6 bases). This TCR was sampled from a human donor with glioblastoma. The material was blood, obtained before dendritic cell vaccination. The CDR3 nucleotides are TGTGCCAGCAGTAACCCAGGGGCCCTTACCTACGAGCAGTACTTC. Encoded protein: CASSNPGALTYEQYF.